This T cell receptor (beta chain) was identified during a study of T cell repertoires in cytomegalovirus infection (dated by TCRdb to the late 2010s). In the study overall: The HLA type of each donor mattered for the analysis, because public TCR beta signatures pointed to carriage of CMV infection along with the matching HLA type. The paper's findings and limits, for the study overall: In the ex vivo response, HLA-C-restricted CMV-specific TCR beta clonotypes were dominant, and in two of eight donors the single most frequent clonotype came from this HLA-C-restricted group. In both this cohort and an independent roughly 350-donor cohort, the cumulative frequency of public TCR beta family members distinguished carriers of CMV infection plus the relevant HLA type.

The reads were generated on an Illumina HiSeq 1500. TCRdb reprocessed the public reads (quality trimming at Q25 with fastp, clone calling with MiXCR) and kept in-frame beta chains. Rows matching on CDR3 protein sequence are summarized as one entry with the most common DNA and genes. In all, the sample holds approximately 500,000 distinct CDR3 sequences, and 16% of those were seen once. More than 20% of the sample belongs to the ten largest clones. CDR1 and CDR2 are read off the germline V gene as SGHDT and YYEEEE. V sheds 0 bases and J sheds 4 bases, leaving 13 bases between their ends. The CDR3 runs 15 residues from the cysteine to the phenylalanine. The only DNA kept is the CDR3, 45 bases in frame from the first base. This clonotype was seen at least ten times. Its antigen has not been determined. One base away there is no much larger clone; base qualities are not given.

The chain employs TRBV5-6 and TRBJ2-5, with a tentative D gene TRBD1 over 5 matching bases. Input material: CD8+ T cells from PBMCs. This receptor was taken from a human donor in good health (CMV status not recorded). Some clones in this sample may be carry-over from other donors' samples. The bases read TGTGCCAGCAGCTTGGTGGACGACAGCCGAGAGACCCAGTACTTC. Its coded protein is CASSLVDDSRETQYF.